These T cell receptor beta chains were read from a single sample in a study of shared clonotypes between healthy human individuals. Some clones are missing from TCRdb's copy, which holds only in-frame ones; the method was immunoSEQ multiplex PCR. The top ten clones hold about 1.5% of a sample with 850,000 to 1,200,000 clones, about 75% of them seen once. Sequencing was carried out using memory CD4+ T cells sorted from blood. The source is a man between 18 and 35 years old in good health. Each CDR3 is given with its conserved first and last residue. Fields, in order: V gene, D gene, J gene, clone size, CDR3 protein, CDR3 DNA. D genes are given only for firm matches. Size is stated for part of the rows, as once, few or many counts, or as a class when the clone is expanded.

>TRBV6-1|NA|TRBJ1-2|NA
CATTAQGGGNYGYTF
TGTGCCACCACCGCACAGGGAGGGGGTAACTATGGCTACACCTTC
>TRBV27|NA|TRBJ2-1|NA
CASSSPTRSRANEQFF
TGTGCCAGCAGTTCCCCTACTAGGTCGCGGGCTAATGAGCAGTTCTTC
>TRBV6-5|NA|TRBJ2-5|NA
CASRVSHGETQYF
TGTGCCAGCAGGGTCTCCCACGGGGAGACCCAGTACTTC
>TRBV18|TRBD2|TRBJ2-3|NA
CASGSGGPYTDTQYF
TGTGCCAGCGGATCGGGAGGCCCCTACACAGATACGCAGTATTTT
>TRBV13|NA|TRBJ1-3|NA
CASSLEGDGNTIYF
TGTGCCAGCAGCTTAGAAGGGGATGGAAACACCATATATTTT
>TRBV19|NA|TRBJ2-5|NA
CASSIRETQYF
TGTGCCAGTAGTATACGGGAGACCCAGTACTTC
>TRBV27|TRBD1|TRBJ2-6|NA
CASSTRQGASGANVLTF
TGTGCCAGCAGTACTCGACAGGGGGCTTCGGGGGCCAACGTCCTGACTTTC
>TRBV19|TRBD1|TRBJ1-6|NA
CASSSQGAQNSPLHF
TGTGCCAGTAGTAGTCAGGGGGCGCAAAATTCACCCCTCCACTTT
>TRBV5-1|NA|TRBJ2-2|NA
CASSLAPTRGTGELFF
TGCGCCAGCAGCTTGGCCCCAACGAGAGGAACCGGGGAGCTGTTTTTT
>TRBV29-1|NA|TRBJ2-5|NA
CSGRASKETQYF
TGCAGCGGTAGGGCTTCTAAAGAGACCCAGTACTTC
>TRBV5-1|NA|TRBJ2-5|NA
CASSLGSFSTTRETQYF
TGCGCCAGCAGCTTGGGATCATTCTCGACGACCCGGGAGACCCAGTACTTC
>TRBV28|NA|TRBJ2-3|NA
CASRDSTDTQYF
TGTGCCAGCAGGGACTCCACAGATACGCAGTATTTT
>TRBV7-2|NA|TRBJ1-3|NA
CASRVRGSGNTIYF
TGTGCCAGCAGAGTTCGGGGGAGTGGAAACACCATATATTTT
>TRBV2|NA|TRBJ1-2|NA
CASSRESDGYGYTF
TGTGCCAGCAGCCGCGAATCCGATGGCTATGGCTACACCTTC
>TRBV2|NA|TRBJ2-2|NA
CASSVISGGTGELFF
TGTGCCAGCAGTGTTATATCCGGGGGCACCGGGGAGCTGTTTTTT
>TRBV4-1|NA|TRBJ1-5|NA
CASSQDNGNQPQHF
TGCGCCAGCAGCCAAGATAACGGTAATCAGCCCCAGCATTTT
>TRBV19|NA|TRBJ2-3|NA
CASSINFGVRTDTQYF
TGTGCCAGTAGTATAAATTTCGGGGTGCGCACAGATACGCAGTATTTT
>TRBV5-1|NA|TRBJ2-3|NA
CASSLAQASGTQYF
TGCGCCAGCAGCTTGGCCCAGGCTTCTGGTACGCAGTATTTT
>TRBV6-6|NA|TRBJ1-5|NA
CASSYRQGKNQPQHF
TGTGCCAGCAGTTACCGGCAGGGGAAAAATCAGCCCCAGCATTTT
>TRBV5-8|TRBD1|TRBJ1-2|NA
CASSLAGTGKFLGGYTF
TGTGCCAGCAGCTTGGCCGGGACAGGGAAGTTTCTGGGTGGCTACACCTTC
>TRBV27|NA|TRBJ1-2|NA
CASSFGQGSYGYTF
TGTGCCAGCAGTTTCGGGCAGGGGAGCTATGGCTACACCTTC
>TRBV7-2|NA|TRBJ1-4|NA
CASSQRTGPNEKLFF
TGTGCCAGCAGCCAAAGGACCGGCCCGAATGAAAAACTGTTTTTT
>TRBV5-6|NA|TRBJ2-7|NA
CASSLGSWPDEQYF
TGTGCCAGCAGCTTGGGCTCCTGGCCCGACGAGCAGTACTTC
>TRBV7-6|TRBD2|TRBJ2-3|many
CASSFIAGGGNTDTQYF
TGTGCCAGCAGCTTTATCGCAGGCGGGGGAAACACAGATACGCAGTATTTT
>TRBV6-1|NA|TRBJ2-7|NA
CASSEFGVSLYF
TGTGCCAGCAGTGAATTTGGGGTCAGTCTGTACTTC
>TRBV5-8|NA|TRBJ2-7|NA
CASSFAGLQGSYEQYF
TGTGCCAGCAGCTTCGCGGGGCTTCAGGGCTCCTACGAGCAGTACTTC
>TRBV19|NA|TRBJ1-6|few
CASSIDLLGTSPLHF
TGTGCCAGTAGTATAGATCTTCTGGGGACATCACCCCTCCACTTT
>TRBV2|TRBD2|TRBJ2-3|NA
CASSEASGRAWTDTQYF
TGTGCCAGCAGTGAGGCTAGCGGGAGGGCCTGGACAGATACGCAGTATTTT
>TRBV28|NA|TRBJ2-7|NA
CASSIKLGVAEQYF
TGTGCCAGCAGCATCAAACTAGGAGTCGCCGAGCAGTACTTC
>TRBV18|TRBD1|TRBJ2-5|once
CASSPANRGPLQETQYF
TGTGCCAGCTCACCAGCAAACAGGGGCCCCCTCCAAGAGACCCAGTACTTC
>TRBV2|NA|TRBJ1-4|NA
CASSETAVGEKLFF
TGTGCCAGCAGCGAGACAGCTGTGGGGGAAAAACTGTTTTTT
>TRBV5-1|TRBD2|TRBJ2-5|NA
CASSLSTSGGIQETQYF
TGCGCCAGCAGCTTGTCGACTAGCGGGGGAATCCAAGAGACCCAGTACTTC
>TRBV9|NA|TRBJ1-3|NA
CASSVRETGNTIYF
TGTGCCAGCAGCGTGCGGGAGACCGGAAACACCATATATTTT
>TRBV6-5|NA|TRBJ2-1|NA
CASSYSRGASYNEQFF
TGTGCCAGCAGTTACTCTCGGGGGGCTTCCTACAATGAGCAGTTCTTC
>TRBV28|TRBD1|TRBJ1-1|NA
CASSLGGQGTFF
TGTGCCAGCAGTTTGGGGGGACAGGGAACTTTCTTT
>TRBV29-1|NA|TRBJ1-2|NA
CSVVAGSGDYGYTF
TGCAGCGTTGTAGCAGGGAGTGGGGACTATGGCTACACCTTC